One and the same sample provided the 13 T cell receptor beta chains below, sequenced in a study of T cell responses to AZD1222 COVID-19 vaccine. Measured with immunoSEQ multiplex PCR; TCRdb has only the in-frame clones, and not every one. The sample gives about 130,000 clones, 70% to 90% of which show up once; roughly 1.6% is in the top ten. Specimen: peripheral blood, collected on day 0 of AZD1222 vaccination. These TCRs come from an adult in good health.

This clone was picked up a small number of times. The CDR3 DNA follows: TGTGCCAGCAGTTTTGACAGGGGACCTGATGGCTACACCTTC. Amino acid sequence: CASSFDRGPDGYTF. This chain uses TRBV6-5 with TRBJ1-2; TRBD1 agrees at 8 bases. V lost 4 bases and J lost 6; bases outside the gene matches: 7. The CDR3 spans 14 residues. The germline V gene encodes CDR1 MNHEY and CDR2 SVGAGI.

The chain links TRBV5-4 to TRBJ1-2; D is unclear. Germline V lookup: CDR1 SGHNT, CDR2 YYREEE (reference sequence). This CDR3 is built from 14 residues. Between the trimmed V and J ends, which lost 2 bases and 3 bases, there was a span of 11 bases. CDR3 amino acids: CASSFFGSDYGYTF. DNA of the CDR3: TGTGCCAGCAGCTTCTTCGGGTCAGACTATGGCTACACCTTC.

This clone was counted between two and nine times. CDR3 DNA: TGTGCCAGCAGCCCAGGACTAGCGGGAGGGTACACAGATACGCAGTATTTT. Encoded protein: CASSPGLAGGYTDTQYF. The chain has TRBV4-2 and TRBJ2-3; 15 nucleotides line up with TRBD2. This CDR3 is 17 amino acids long. Unmatched junction bases numbered 4, after V lost 4 bases and J lost 2 bases. Germline V CDR1 and CDR2: LGHNA, YNFKEQ.

The chain combines TRBV10-1 with TRBJ2-2, with 8 nucleotides matching TRBD1. The V gene end was trimmed by 6 bases and the J gene end by 0 bases; junction bases not matched to a gene: 3. Per the germline V gene, CDR1 is WNHNN and CDR2 is SYGVQD (reference sequence). This CDR3 spans 15 amino acids. The CDR3 loop is CASSYRGANTGELFF. The CDR3 DNA follows: TGCGCCAGCAGCTACAGGGGGGCGAACACCGGGGAGCTGTTTTTT.

This clone was detected a few times. V gene TRBV6-2 or TRBV6-3 combines with J gene TRBJ2-5; D unresolved. Trimming removed 2 bases at V and 2 bases at J, with 9 bases between. This CDR3 comprises 14 residues. The germline V gene encodes CDR1 MNHEY and CDR2 SVGEGT. The CDR3 protein is CASSYRTDQETQYF. Here the CDR3 DNA reads TGTGCCAGCAGTTACCGGACGGATCAAGAGACCCAGTACTTC.

The chain couples TRBV19 to TRBJ2-2, with a weak D call TRBD2 (6 bases). There are 17 residues in the CDR3. The V end lost 2 bases, the J end lost 4 bases, and 17 bases lay between the germline ends. CDR1 and CDR2 from the germline V gene are LNHDA and SQIVND (reference sequence). The DNA for the CDR3 is TGTGCCAGTAGTATACTTTACGGGAGACAGTTCACCGGGGAGCTGTTTTTT. Its translation is CASSILYGRQFTGELFF.

The chain links TRBV4-1 to TRBJ1-2; unclear D gene. This CDR3 spans 16 amino acids. CDR1 is MGHRA and CDR2 is YSYEKL in the germline V gene. Trimming shortened V by 1 base and J by 3 bases, and 15 bases separated the two germline ends. The CDR3 loop reads CASSQASSEEHYGYTF. The CDR3 coding sequence is TGCGCCAGCAGCCAAGCTTCGTCTGAGGAGCACTATGGCTACACCTTC.

This rearrangement joins TRBV30 to TRBJ1-4; D perhaps matches TRBD1 (5 bases). The V gene lost 3 bases and the J gene lost 11 bases, with 16 bases spanning the gap. CDR3 length: 13 amino acids. Germline assignment: CDR1 GTSNPN and CDR2 SVGIG (reference sequence). CDR3 DNA sequence: TGTGCCTGGAGCAAGGGGACGGGGGAGAAACTGTTTTTT. This codes for CAWSKGTGEKLFF.

V usage is TRBV6-5 and J usage is TRBJ1-2; D gene ambiguous. This CDR3 is 15 amino acids long. The germline V gene encodes CDR1 MNHEY and CDR2 SVGAGI. V was clipped by 6 bases and J by 4 bases, with 18 bases between them. Written as DNA, the CDR3 is TGTGCCAGCAGCCTAACTATCGACATTCCCTATGGCTACACCTTC. Its translation is CASSLTIDIPYGYTF.

The chain joins TRBV19 to TRBJ1-2; D possibly corresponds to TRBD1 (5 bases). This CDR3 region has 16 residues. The ends were cut back, 4 bases at V and 4 bases at J, with 19 bases in the middle. The V gene's germline CDR1 is LNHDA and CDR2 SQIVND (reference sequence). The CDR3 coding sequence is TGTGCCAGTAGTACCGGGACCGGCGGATTAATCTATGGCTACACCTTC. Its protein is CASSTGTGGLIYGYTF.

The V call is TRBV5-6, the J call TRBJ1-5; no clear D. The V and J ends lost 2 bases and 0 bases respectively, with 12 bases between them. Germline V CDR1 and CDR2: SGHDT, YYEEEE. The CDR3 is 16 amino acids. This chain's CDR3 is CASSFGVAYSNQPQHF. CDR3 DNA: TGTGCCAGCAGCTTCGGGGTAGCTTATAGCAATCAGCCCCAGCATTTT.

The chain links TRBV24-1 to TRBJ2-1, with 9 nucleotides matching TRBD2. The length of the CDR3 is 16 residues. V shed 4 bases, J shed 0 bases, and the junction held 3 bases outside the gene matches. Germline CDR1 is KGHDR and CDR2 is SFDVKD. DNA for the CDR3: TGTGCCACCAGTGACAGCGGGAGGACCTCCTACAATGAGCAGTTCTTC. Amino acids: CATSDSGRTSYNEQFF.

V and J are TRBV14 and TRBJ2-1; 8 positions match TRBD2. The CDR3 sequence is 14 residues long. Germline V gives CDR1 SGHDN, CDR2 FVKESK. J was trimmed by 8 bases and V by 2 bases; bases with no gene match: 5. CDR3 sequence: CASSQISGVYEQFF. The DNA for the CDR3 is TGTGCCAGCAGCCAAATTAGCGGGGTATATGAGCAGTTCTTC.